These 18 T cell receptor beta chains were all obtained from the same sample, sequenced in a study of radiotherapy plus CTLA-4 blockade in lung cancer. The protocol was immunoSEQ multiplex PCR, while the TCRdb copy is restricted to in-frame clones and leaves out a portion. Among about 87,000 clones listed, roughly 86% were seen once. The sample here was peripheral blood, taken from a patient treated with radiotherapy plus ipilimumab. The receptors here all came from a human donor with non-small cell lung cancer that progressed on radiotherapy plus ipilimumab.

V is TRBV30 and J is TRBJ2-5; 12 bases fit TRBD2. This CDR3 region has 14 residues. The ends lost 4 bases at V and 5 bases at J; junction bases unmatched: 5. Germline lookup yields CDR1 GTSNPN and CDR2 SVGIG (reference sequence). The CDR3 protein is CAWTPSGGGETQYF. CDR3 in DNA: TGTGCCTGGACCCCTAGCGGGGGGGGTGAGACCCAGTACTTC.

This chain joins TRBV19 and TRBJ1-5, with TRBD1 matching 9 bases. Germline CDR1 and CDR2: LNHDA and SQIVND (reference sequence). V lost 6 bases, J lost 4 bases, and 10 bases stayed unmatched. This CDR3 has 16 amino acids. This chain's CDR3 is CASRGRDRVYNQPQHF. The CDR3 DNA reads as TGTGCCAGTAGGGGAAGGGACAGGGTCTATAATCAGCCCCAGCATTTT.

This sequence joins TRBV6-1 and TRBJ1-1; TRBD1 aligns across 7 bases. The germline gives CDR1 MNHNS, CDR2 SASEGT. CDR3 length equals 12 residues. Losses at the gene ends were 6 bases for V and 5 bases for J; bases not matched to a gene: 3. The CDR3 here is CASRSTGTEAFF. The CDR3 region has the DNA TGTGCCAGCAGGTCGACAGGGACTGAAGCTTTCTTT.

A remark on this clone: The junction departs from germline at one end; a sequencing error may be responsible. The rearrangement uses TRBV7-7 and TRBJ2-2; no firm D call. The CDR3 extends over 13 amino acids. Per the germline V gene, CDR1 is SSHAT and CDR2 is FNYEAQ (reference sequence). CDR3 nucleotides: TGTGCTAGCAGCTTAGAGAGAGTCGGGGAGCTGTTTTTT. This sequence encodes CASSLERVGELFF.

This clone has a single count. This sequence joins TRBV27 and TRBJ1-6; D ambiguous. The V gene's germline CDR1 is MNHEY and CDR2 SMNVEV (reference sequence). The V end was cut by 2 bases, the J end by 2 bases, with 10 bases between. The CDR3 is 16 amino acids. The CDR3 spells CASSLNAVPYNSPLHF. CDR3 DNA: TGTGCCAGCAGTTTAAATGCTGTCCCCTATAATTCACCCCTCCACTTT.

The rearrangement joins TRBV18 to TRBJ1-1; D unresolved. The CDR3 covers 13 residues. Trimming stripped 0 bases from V and 6 bases from J, with 8 bases between. Germline CDR1 and CDR2: KGHSH and LQKENI. CDR3 sequence reads: CASSPPQSAEAFF. CDR3 DNA: TGTGCCAGCTCACCACCGCAGAGCGCTGAAGCTTTCTTT.

The V call is TRBV28, the J call TRBJ1-2; D is undetermined. The V gene lost 6 bases and the J gene lost 5 bases, with 16 bases spanning the gap. Germline-derived CDR1 and CDR2 are MDHEN and SYDVKM. The CDR3 totals 14 residues. In DNA, the CDR3 is TGTGCCAGCAGCCCAACGATCTCGGGATATGGCTACACCTTC. Its translation is CASSPTISGYGYTF.

The rearrangement links TRBV5-1 to TRBJ2-1; D tentatively fits TRBD1 or TRBD2 (5 bases each). V lost 5 bases and J 9 bases, leaving 15 bases between the germline ends. The CDR3 extends over 13 amino acids. The V gene's germline CDR1 is SGHRS and CDR2 YFSETQ. The chain's CDR3 is CASRVEGLSEQFF. The CDR3 DNA follows: TGCGCCAGCAGGGTTGAGGGGCTTAGTGAGCAGTTCTTC.

The chain combines TRBV10-3 with TRBJ1-1; a weak D match, TRBD1 (5 bases). The CDR3 length is 13 residues. The germline V and J ends were trimmed by 3 bases and 7 bases, with 12 bases remaining between them. CDR1 is ENHRY, CDR2 SYGVKD, per germline. The CDR3, as DNA: TGTGCCATCAGTGATACGGTCGGGGGTGAAGCTTTCTTT. Its translation is CAISDTVGGEAFF.

This clone has only a few counts. The chain couples TRBV30 to TRBJ1-3; D unclear. This CDR3 has 12 residues. Germline lookup yields CDR1 GTSNPN and CDR2 SVGIG (reference sequence). V shed 4 bases and J shed 3 bases, with 7 bases lying between them. CDR3 sequence reads: CAWTGVGNTIYF. CDR3 nucleotides: TGTGCCTGGACCGGGGTTGGAAACACCATATATTTT.

In the case of this clone: One junction end disagrees with the germline gene, perhaps due to a read error. This chain joins TRBV5-1 and TRBJ2-7; D unclear. Germline loops: CDR1 SGHRS, CDR2 YFSETQ. The CDR3 is made up of 15 amino acids. The CDR3 protein is CASRLEASSSYEQYF. CDR3 nucleotides: TGCGCCAGCAGATTGGAAGCGTCGAGCTCCTACGAGCAGTACTTC.

The chain links TRBV6-6 to TRBJ2-1; 8 bases are a match to TRBD1. The V segment lost 6 bases and the J segment 0 bases; nucleotides outside the gene matches: 4. CDR3 length equals 15 residues. Germline V gives CDR1 MNHNY, CDR2 SVGAGI (reference sequence). Written as DNA, the CDR3 is TGTGCCAGCAGAATTACAGGGGGCTCCTACAATGAGCAGTTCTTC. It yields the protein CASRITGGSYNEQFF.

This chain uses TRBV7-8 with TRBJ2-7, with D maybe TRBD1 (5 bases). Trimming took off 1 base at V and 6 bases at J, with 13 bases between the two ends. CDR1 is SGHVS and CDR2 is FQNEAQ in the germline V gene. This CDR3 contains 14 residues. The CDR3 spells CASSLVGAVGEQYF. In DNA, the CDR3 is TGTGCCAGCAGCTTAGTAGGGGCCGTGGGCGAGCAGTACTTC.

This chain uses TRBV6-1 with TRBJ1-1; unclear D gene. V lost 7 bases and J lost 1, with 13 bases in between. The CDR3 is made up of 14 amino acids. Germline CDR1 MNHNS, CDR2 SASEGT. CDR3: CASTPQVQNTEAFF. The CDR3 bases are TGTGCCAGCACCCCCCAAGTGCAGAACACTGAAGCTTTCTTT.

The J gene is TRBJ2-1, the V gene TRBV7-2; D could derive from TRBD1 or TRBD2 (5 bases each). Per germline, CDR1 SGHTA and CDR2 FQGNSA. The CDR3 covers 15 residues. The V end lost 7 bases, the J end lost 4 bases, and 17 bases lay between the germline ends. The CDR3 DNA reads TGTGCCAGCAAAGAAGGGACGGGAAGTTACAATGAGCAGTTCTTC. As protein: CASKEGTGSYNEQFF.

This chain joins TRBV25-1 and TRBJ2-5; 12 bases agree with TRBD1. This CDR3 has 15 amino acids. Trimming removed 4 bases from V and 3 bases from J; junction bases left unmatched: 3. Germline CDR1 and CDR2: MGHDK and SYGVNS. CDR3 loop: CASSVGTGGKETQYF. CDR3 DNA sequence: TGTGCCAGCAGTGTCGGGACAGGGGGCAAAGAGACCCAGTACTTC.

The J gene is TRBJ2-7, the V gene TRBV21-1; the DNA was not used to check the table's D call, TRBD2. TRBV21-1 is given as a pseudogene. The CDR3 has 14 residues. This CDR3 is CASIKVAGDYEQYF. In DNA, the CDR3 is TGTGCCAGCATAAAAGTAGCGGGGGACTACGAGCAGTACTTC.

This clone was seen a handful of times. This chain links TRBV6-1 with TRBJ1-2; 12 bases are a match to TRBD1. Germline V gene data show CDR1 as MNHNS and CDR2 as SASEGT. Germline trimming cut 6 bases from V and 3 bases from J; bases unmatched to any gene: 5. The CDR3 spans 15 residues. As DNA, the CDR3 is TGTGCCAGCAGGGGACAGGGGGCGGGAGACTATGGCTACACCTTC. Amino acid sequence: CASRGQGAGDYGYTF.